The entry that follows covers one T cell receptor (beta chain) sequence. Its antigen is not known. Germline V gives CDR1 DFQATT, CDR2 SNEGSKA (reference sequence). The CDR3 runs 14 residues. V trimming: 0 bases; J trimming: 4 bases; junction bases outside the gene matches: 2. Via MiXCR, TCRdb re-called the 5' RACE reads, giving one row per CDR3 protein. The data hold 300,000 to 350,000 distinct CDR3 sequences, with around 20% observed a single time. The sample belongs to a study of CD8 T cells in ankylosing spondylitis. Broader study findings: Reactive arthritis synovial fluid and blood were previously reported to contain some motif variants.

V is TRBV20-1 and J is TRBJ2-3, with 9 bases aligning to TRBD2. Sequencing was done on a sample of blood, either unsorted or a sorted T cell fraction (not recorded which). This clonotype originated in a female donor with ankylosing spondylitis or in good health (not recorded which). CDR3 sequence reads: CSARDAGGADTQYF. The CDR3 bases are TGCAGTGCTAGAGATGCGGGGGGGGCAGATACGCAGTATTTT.